These T cell receptor beta chains were read from a single sample in a study of identical twins. TCRdb called the 5' RACE reads again in MiXCR, with one record for every CDR3 protein. The sample shows some 1,700,000 distinct CDR3 sequences, more than 30% of them seen only once. Sequenced sample: cord blood. All receptors come from a newborn girl in good health. CDR3s include the opening cysteine and the closing phenylalanine or tryptophan. Each record gives: J gene, V gene, clone size, D gene, CDR3 protein, CDR3 DNA. D genes are given only for firm matches. Size is stated for part of the rows, as once, few or many counts, or as a class when the clone is expanded.

TRBJ1-5,TRBV30,.,.,CAWSPGNQPQHF,TGTGCCTGGAGTCCAGGGAATCAGCCCCAGCATTTT
TRBJ1-2,TRBV29-1,few,.,CSVTWQGGGYTF,TGCAGCGTTACATGGCAGGGAGGTGGCTACACCTTC
TRBJ2-1,TRBV4-2,few,TRBD2,CASSPISGGTYNEQFF,TGTGCCAGCAGCCCCATTAGCGGGGGGACATACAATGAGCAGTTCTTC
TRBJ2-5,TRBV14,.,TRBD2,CASSQGGWTSGRRDNEQYF,TGTGCCAGCAGCCAAGGTGGGTGGACTAGCGGGAGGCGCGACAATGAGCAGTACTTC
TRBJ2-2,TRBV12-3/TRBV12-4,few,.,CASSPIVDTGELFF,TGTGCCAGCAGTCCCATCGTGGACACCGGGGAGCTGTTTTTT
TRBJ2-7,TRBV7-9,.,.,CASRGHPIYNEQYF,TGTGCCAGCAGGGGACACCCCATTTACAATGAGCAGTACTTC
TRBJ2-3,TRBV4-2,few,TRBD2,CASSQDMTSGGTDTQYF,TGTGCCAGCAGCCAAGATATGACTAGCGGGGGCACAGATACGCAGTATTTT
TRBJ2-5,TRBV24-1,few,TRBD2,CATSEPPSGRIYQETQYF,TGTGCCACCAGTGAACCCCCAAGCGGGAGGATCTACCAAGAGACCCAGTACTTC
TRBJ2-7,TRBV20-1,.,.,CSADTGTRLYEQYF,TGCAGTGCCGACACAGGGACGAGGCTCTACGAGCAGTACTTC
TRBJ1-6,TRBV20-1,.,TRBD1,CSAKGTGDNSPLHF,TGCAGTGCTAAGGGGACAGGTGATAATTCACCCCTCCACTTT
TRBJ1-2,TRBV28,many,TRBD1,CASSAPGQGYGYTF,TGTGCCAGCAGTGCTCCGGGACAGGGCTATGGCTACACCTTC
TRBJ2-7,TRBV7-2,many,.,CASSLGFYEQYF,TGTGCCAGCAGCTTAGGGTTCTACGAGCAGTACTTC
TRBJ2-4,TRBV2,.,.,CASIGDRYNEQYF,TGTGCCAGCATCGGAGACAGGTACAATGAGCAGTACTTC
TRBJ1-5,TRBV6-1,many,TRBD1,CASSEAGQSNQPQHF,TGTGCCAGCAGTGAAGCGGGACAGTCCAATCAGCCCCAGCATTTT
TRBJ2-7,TRBV5-1,many,TRBD1,CASSSRTGGISYEQYF,TGCGCCAGCAGTTCTCGGACAGGGGGCATCTCCTACGAGCAGTACTTC
TRBJ2-7,TRBV7-2,.,.,CASTYGLALRIDEQYF,TGTGCCAGCACTTACGGGCTAGCTCTAAGAATCGACGAGCAGTACTTC
TRBJ1-6,TRBV4-1,.,.,CASSQDRSPLHF,TGCGCCAGCAGCCAAGATCGCTCACCCCTCCACTTT
TRBJ1-1,TRBV20-1,.,TRBD1,CSARGVAGGTEAFF,TGCAGTGCTAGAGGGGTGGCAGGGGGCACTGAAGCTTTCTTT
TRBJ2-7,TRBV20-1,few,.,CSATGVGEQYF,TGCAGTGCGACGGGGGTGGGCGAGCAGTACTTC
TRBJ2-4,TRBV27,few,.,CASSLEDRPLAKNIQYF,TGTGCCAGCAGTTTAGAAGACAGACCGCTAGCCAAAAACATTCAGTACTTC
TRBJ1-2,TRBV5-1,few,.,CASSPEGAANYGYTF,TGCGCCAGCAGCCCGGAAGGAGCAGCTAACTATGGCTACACCTTC
TRBJ2-3,TRBV5-1,.,.,CASSLGSVYTNTDTQYF,TGCGCCAGCAGCTTGGGGTCGGTCTATACTAACACAGATACGCAGTATTTT
TRBJ2-3,TRBV4-2,.,TRBD2,CASSHPTGTSGRTDTQYF,TGTGCCAGCAGCCATCCCACCGGGACTAGCGGGAGAACAGATACGCAGTATTTT
TRBJ1-2,TRBV20-1,few,.,CSARDNRNYGYTF,TGCAGTGCTAGAGACAACAGGAACTATGGCTACACCTTC
TRBJ2-4,TRBV11-1,many,.,CASSFSTQGKNIQYF,TGTGCCAGCAGCTTCAGCACCCAGGGGAAAAACATTCAGTACTTC
TRBJ1-6,TRBV5-1,.,.,CASSFLGENSPLHF,TGCGCCAGCAGCTTTCTGGGTGAAAATTCACCCCTCCACTTT
TRBJ2-2,TRBV11-2,.,TRBD2,CASSLVGRGLAYTGELFF,TGTGCCAGCAGCTTAGTAGGCCGGGGACTAGCGTACACCGGGGAGCTGTTTTTT
TRBJ1-5,TRBV28,.,TRBD1,CASSLLGQIRNQPQHF,TGTGCCAGCAGTCTCCTGGGACAGATTCGCAATCAGCCCCAGCATTTT
TRBJ2-7,TRBV10-3,.,TRBD2,CAISESGRGRYNEQYF,TGTGCCATCAGTGAGTCGGGGAGGGGAAGGTACAATGAGCAGTACTTC
TRBJ1-4,TRBV20-1,.,.,CSARYFGGSATNEKLFF,TGCAGTGCTAGGTATTTCGGGGGATCAGCAACTAATGAAAAACTGTTTTTT
TRBJ2-1,TRBV28,.,TRBD2,CASSERLAGDNEQFF,TGTGCCAGCAGTGAACGACTAGCGGGGGACAATGAGCAGTTCTTC
TRBJ2-1,TRBV9,.,.,CASSVATGRGQFF,TGTGCCAGCAGCGTAGCTACAGGAAGGGGGCAGTTCTTC
TRBJ2-7,TRBV2,.,TRBD1,CACRKDRGLLEQYF,TGTGCCTGCAGGAAGGACAGGGGGTTGTTGGAGCAGTACTTC
TRBJ2-5,TRBV12-3/TRBV12-4,.,.,CASGQTVNEQYF,TGTGCCAGCGGGCAGACAGTCAATGAGCAGTACTTC
TRBJ1-5,TRBV6-1,.,.,CASSVGGLRVYSQPQHF,TGTGCCAGCAGTGTAGGGGGTCTTAGGGTATATAGTCAGCCCCAGCATTTT
TRBJ2-1,TRBV20-1,few,.,CSDSDGHNEQFF,TGCAGTGACTCGGACGGACACAATGAGCAGTTCTTC
TRBJ2-7,TRBV28,.,TRBD2,CASSLSLADYNEQYF,TGTGCCAGCAGTTTAAGTCTAGCGGATTACAATGAGCAGTACTTC
TRBJ2-1,TRBV18,.,TRBD2,CASSPPGLAGGGSEQFF,TGTGCCAGCTCACCACCGGGACTAGCGGGGGGTGGTAGTGAGCAGTTCTTC
TRBJ2-3,TRBV5-1,once,.,CASSFNLRTDTQYF,TGCGCCAGCAGCTTTAACCTGCGCACAGATACGCAGTATTTT
TRBJ2-7,TRBV12-3/TRBV12-4,.,.,CASSLDPMRFSSYNEQYF,TGTGCCAGCAGCCTCGATCCCATGCGGTTTAGCTCCTACAATGAGCAGTACTTC
TRBJ2-4,TRBV20-1,.,.,CSAIRLGKNIQYF,TGCAGTGCAATCCGTTTGGGCAAAAACATTCAGTACTTC
TRBJ1-5,TRBV10-2,.,.,CASSGTQNQPQHF,TGCGCCAGCAGCGGGACACAGAATCAGCCCCAGCATTTT
TRBJ2-3,TRBV4-1,.,TRBD2,CASSQSPGLAGGTDTQYF,TGCGCCAGCAGCCAAAGCCCAGGACTAGCGGGAGGCACAGATACGCAGTATTTT
TRBJ2-5,TRBV9,.,.,CASSVASHQETQYF,TGTGCCAGCAGCGTAGCTAGCCATCAAGAGACCCAGTACTTC
TRBJ2-4,TRBV20-1,.,.,CSARDWTDIAKTIQYF,TGCAGTGCTAGAGATTGGACCGATATAGCCAAAACCATTCAGTACTTC
TRBJ1-1,TRBV2,few,TRBD1,CASSRTGMKNTEAFF,TGTGCCAGCAGTAGGACAGGGATGAAGAACACTGAAGCTTTCTTT
TRBJ1-5,TRBV10-1,few,.,CASSESKGPNQPQHF,TGCGCCAGCAGTGAGTCGAAGGGGCCTAATCAGCCCCAGCATTTT
TRBJ1-1,TRBV6-1,few,.,CASSEAAAFF,TGTGCCAGCAGTGAAGCGGCAGCTTTCTTT
TRBJ1-2,TRBV10-3,few,.,CAISEFRASKNFNYGYTF,TGTGCCATCAGTGAGTTTAGAGCATCCAAGAATTTCAACTATGGCTACACCTTC
TRBJ2-3,TRBV9,.,TRBD2,CASSVGEVGLAGLTDTQYF,TGTGCCAGCAGCGTAGGAGAGGTTGGACTAGCGGGACTCACAGATACGCAGTATTTT
TRBJ2-6,TRBV9,.,.,CASSVGLGFQGVGANVLTF,TGTGCCAGCAGCGTAGGACTGGGATTTCAGGGAGTCGGGGCCAACGTCCTGACTTTC
TRBJ1-2,TRBV14,.,.,CASSLLGGSSSQHGYTF,TGTGCCAGCAGCCTGCTCGGGGGTTCCTCTAGCCAACATGGCTACACCTTC
TRBJ1-2,TRBV7-2,.,TRBD1,CAITKGQGAPNYGYTF,TGTGCCATCACCAAAGGACAGGGGGCACCTAACTATGGCTACACCTTC
TRBJ2-2,TRBV12-3/TRBV12-4,once,.,CAGSRFQGTGELFF,TGTGCCGGCAGCAGATTCCAGGGAACCGGGGAGCTGTTTTTT
TRBJ2-4,TRBV4-1,many,TRBD1,CASSQTGLAKNIQYF,TGTGCCAGCAGCCAGACAGGGCTAGCCAAAAACATTCAGTACTTC